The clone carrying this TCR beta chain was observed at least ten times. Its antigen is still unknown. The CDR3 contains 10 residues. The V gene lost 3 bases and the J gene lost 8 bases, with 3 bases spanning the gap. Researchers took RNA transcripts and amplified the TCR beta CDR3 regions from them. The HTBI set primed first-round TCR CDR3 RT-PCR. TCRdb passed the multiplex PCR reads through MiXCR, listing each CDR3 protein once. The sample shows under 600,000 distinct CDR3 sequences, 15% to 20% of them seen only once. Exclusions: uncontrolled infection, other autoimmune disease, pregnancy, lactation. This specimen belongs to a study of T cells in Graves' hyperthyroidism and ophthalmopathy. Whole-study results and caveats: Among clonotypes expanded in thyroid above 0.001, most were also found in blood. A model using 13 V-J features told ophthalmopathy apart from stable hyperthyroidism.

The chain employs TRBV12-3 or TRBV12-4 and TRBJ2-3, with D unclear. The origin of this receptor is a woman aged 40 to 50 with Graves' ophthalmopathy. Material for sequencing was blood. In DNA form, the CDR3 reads TGTGCCAGCAGTTTGAGTACGCAGTATTTT. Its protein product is CASSLSTQYF.